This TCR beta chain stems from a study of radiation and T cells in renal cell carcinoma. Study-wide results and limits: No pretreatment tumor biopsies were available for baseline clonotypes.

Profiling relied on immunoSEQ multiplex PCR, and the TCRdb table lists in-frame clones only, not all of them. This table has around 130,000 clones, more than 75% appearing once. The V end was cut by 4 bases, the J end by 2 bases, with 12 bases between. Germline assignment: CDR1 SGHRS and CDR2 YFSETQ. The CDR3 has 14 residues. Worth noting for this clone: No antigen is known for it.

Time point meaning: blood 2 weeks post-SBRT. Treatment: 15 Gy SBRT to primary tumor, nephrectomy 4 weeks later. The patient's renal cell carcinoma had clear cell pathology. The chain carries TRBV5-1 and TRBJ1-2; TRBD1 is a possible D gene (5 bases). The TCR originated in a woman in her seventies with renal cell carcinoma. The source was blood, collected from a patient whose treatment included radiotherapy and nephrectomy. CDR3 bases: TGCGCCAGCAGCGAAGGGACGGCAAACTATGGCTACACCTTC. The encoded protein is CASSEGTANYGYTF.